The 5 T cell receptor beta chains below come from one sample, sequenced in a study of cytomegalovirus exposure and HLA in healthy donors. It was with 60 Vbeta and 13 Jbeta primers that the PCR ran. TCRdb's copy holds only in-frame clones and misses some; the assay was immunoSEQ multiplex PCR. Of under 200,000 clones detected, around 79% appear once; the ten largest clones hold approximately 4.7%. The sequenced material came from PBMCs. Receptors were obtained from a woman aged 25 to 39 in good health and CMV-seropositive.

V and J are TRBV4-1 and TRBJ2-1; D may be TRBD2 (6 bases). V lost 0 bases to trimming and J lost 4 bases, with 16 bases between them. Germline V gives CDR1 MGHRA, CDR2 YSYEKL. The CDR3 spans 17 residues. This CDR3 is CASSQESVGGRYNEQFF. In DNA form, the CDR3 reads TGCGCCAGCAGCCAAGAAAGCGTGGGAGGTCGGTACAATGAGCAGTTCTTC.

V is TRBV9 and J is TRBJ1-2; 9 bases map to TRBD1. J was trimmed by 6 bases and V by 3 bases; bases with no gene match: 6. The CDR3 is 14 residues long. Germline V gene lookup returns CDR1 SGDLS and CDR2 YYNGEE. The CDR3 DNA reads TGTGCCAGCAGCGCCCGACAGGGGGGGGATGGCTACACCTTC. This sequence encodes CASSARQGGDGYTF.

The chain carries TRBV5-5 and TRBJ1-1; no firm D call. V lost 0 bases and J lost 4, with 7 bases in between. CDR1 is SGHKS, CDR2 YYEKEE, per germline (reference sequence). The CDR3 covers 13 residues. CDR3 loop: CASSLGPGTEAFF. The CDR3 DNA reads TGTGCCAGCAGCTTGGGGCCGGGCACTGAAGCTTTCTTT.

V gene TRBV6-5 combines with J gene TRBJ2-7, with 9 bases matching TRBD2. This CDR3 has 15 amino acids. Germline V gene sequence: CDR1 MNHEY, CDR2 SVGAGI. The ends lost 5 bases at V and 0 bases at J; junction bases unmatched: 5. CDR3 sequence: CASSQTSGHSYEQYF. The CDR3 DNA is TGTGCCAGCAGTCAGACTAGCGGACACTCCTACGAGCAGTACTTC.

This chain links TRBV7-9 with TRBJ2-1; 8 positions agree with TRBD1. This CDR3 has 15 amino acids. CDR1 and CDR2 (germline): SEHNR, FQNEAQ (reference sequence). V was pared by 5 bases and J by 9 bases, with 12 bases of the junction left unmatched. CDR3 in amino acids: CASSPGQGSLVEQFF. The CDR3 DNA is TGTGCCAGCAGCCCCGGACAGGGATCCCTCGTTGAGCAGTTCTTC. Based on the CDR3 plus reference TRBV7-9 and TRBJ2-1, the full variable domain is DTGVSQNPRHKITKRGQNVTFRCDPISEHNRLYWYRQTLGQGPEFLTYFQNEAQLEKSRLLSDRFSAERPKGSFSTLEIQRTEQGDSAMYLCASSPGQGSLVEQFFGPGTRLTVL.